This TCR beta chain was observed in a study of cytomegalovirus exposure and HLA in healthy donors. The PCR employed 60 Vbeta primers together with 13 Jbeta primers. Per the authors' pipeline: An analysis performed later counted about 80 million unique TCR beta chains (roughly 10 million of them shared). Sequencing was performed with immunoSEQ multiplex PCR; in TCRdb, only in-frame clones are kept and a portion is missing. V, J and clone size were drawn from that table, and D and trimming were deduced from the DNA. Of about 140,000 clones detected, just over 70% appear once; the ten largest clones hold approximately 1.6%. Study-level points and caveats: Indistinguishable V segments such as TRBV6-2 and TRBV6-3 were excluded. After further analysis at a later stage, 17,000 or so TCR beta sequences were associated with HLA alleles at 0.05 false discovery rate.

As regards this clone: The antigen is unknown.

V dropped 2 bases and J dropped 8; count of bases not matched to a gene: 7. There are 14 residues in the CDR3. Germline V gene lookup returns CDR1 SGHTA and CDR2 FQGTGA. The chain is built from TRBV7-3 and TRBJ2-3, with TRBD2 matching 7 bases. The specimen sequenced was PBMCs. This clonotype originated in a woman under 40 in good health and CMV-seronegative. CDR3 DNA: TGTGCCAGCAGCTTAGCGTCTAGCGGTAGTACGCAGTATTTT. Translated, it gives CASSLASSGSTQYF.